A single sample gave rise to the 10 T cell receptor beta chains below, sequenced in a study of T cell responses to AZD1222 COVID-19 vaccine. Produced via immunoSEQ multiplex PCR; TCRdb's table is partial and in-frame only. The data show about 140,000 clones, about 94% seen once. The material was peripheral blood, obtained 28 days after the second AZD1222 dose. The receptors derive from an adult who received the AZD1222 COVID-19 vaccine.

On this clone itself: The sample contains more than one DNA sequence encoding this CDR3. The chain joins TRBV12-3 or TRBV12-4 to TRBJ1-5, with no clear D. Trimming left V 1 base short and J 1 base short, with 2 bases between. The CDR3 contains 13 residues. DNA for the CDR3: TGTGCCAGCAGTTTAGGGAGCAATCAGCCCCAGCATTTT. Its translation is CASSLGSNQPQHF.

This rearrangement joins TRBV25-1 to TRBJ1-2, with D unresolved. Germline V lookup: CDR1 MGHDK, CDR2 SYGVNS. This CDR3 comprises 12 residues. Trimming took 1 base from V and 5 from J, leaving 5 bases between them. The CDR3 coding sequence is TGTGCCAGCAGTGAATCTCAGTATGGCTACACCTTC. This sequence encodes CASSESQYGYTF.

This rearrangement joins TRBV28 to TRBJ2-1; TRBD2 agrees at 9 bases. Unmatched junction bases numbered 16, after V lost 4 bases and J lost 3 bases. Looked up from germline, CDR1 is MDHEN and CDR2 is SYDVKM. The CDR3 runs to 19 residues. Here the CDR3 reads CASSSPFRSRLADYNEQFF. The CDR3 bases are TGTGCCAGCAGTTCCCCTTTTCGATCAAGACTAGCGGACTACAATGAGCAGTTCTTC. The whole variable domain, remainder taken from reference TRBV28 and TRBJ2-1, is DVKVTQSSRYLVKRTGEKVFLECVQDMDHENMFWYRQDPGLGLRLIYFSYDVKMKEKGDIPEGYSVSREKKERFSLILESASTNQTSMYLCASSSPFRSRLADYNEQFFGPGTRLTVL.

CDR3 in DNA: TGTGCCAGCAGCTTAGCGGGCGCCCTCACCGGGGAGCTGTTTTTT. Protein product: CASSLAGALTGELFF. The rearrangement uses TRBV7-2 and TRBJ2-2, with D unclear. The CDR3 loop spans 15 amino acids. The V end was cut by 0 bases, the J end by 4 bases, with 9 bases between. The V gene's germline CDR1 is SGHTA and CDR2 FQGNSA.

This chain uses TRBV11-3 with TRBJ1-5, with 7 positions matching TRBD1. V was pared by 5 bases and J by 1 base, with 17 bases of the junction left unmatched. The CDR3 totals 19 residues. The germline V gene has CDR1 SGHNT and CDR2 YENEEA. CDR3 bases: TGTGCCAGCAGCCCGACAGGGTGTAGGGGACCGTGGAGCAATCAGCCCCAGCATTTT. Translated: CASSPTGCRGPWSNQPQHF.

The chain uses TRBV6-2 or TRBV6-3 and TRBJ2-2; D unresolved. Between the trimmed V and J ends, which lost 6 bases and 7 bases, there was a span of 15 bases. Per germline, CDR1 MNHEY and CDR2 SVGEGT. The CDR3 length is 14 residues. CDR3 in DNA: TGTGCCAGCAGCCGCCCCGTGGCAGGCGGGGAGCTGTTTTTT. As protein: CASSRPVAGGELFF.

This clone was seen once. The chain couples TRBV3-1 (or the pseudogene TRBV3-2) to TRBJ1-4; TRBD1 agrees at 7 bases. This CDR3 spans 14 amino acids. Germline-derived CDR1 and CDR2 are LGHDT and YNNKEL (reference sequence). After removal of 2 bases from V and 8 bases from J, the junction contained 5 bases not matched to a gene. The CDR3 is CASSQNRGEEKLFF. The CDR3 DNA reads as TGTGCCAGCAGCCAAAACAGGGGAGAGGAAAAACTGTTTTTT.

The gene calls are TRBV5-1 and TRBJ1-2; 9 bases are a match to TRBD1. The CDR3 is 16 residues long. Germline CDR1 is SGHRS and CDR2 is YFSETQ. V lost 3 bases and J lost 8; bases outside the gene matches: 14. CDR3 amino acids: CASSSPGQGDGKGYTF. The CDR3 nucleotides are TGCGCCAGCAGCTCACCGGGACAGGGAGACGGAAAAGGCTACACCTTC.

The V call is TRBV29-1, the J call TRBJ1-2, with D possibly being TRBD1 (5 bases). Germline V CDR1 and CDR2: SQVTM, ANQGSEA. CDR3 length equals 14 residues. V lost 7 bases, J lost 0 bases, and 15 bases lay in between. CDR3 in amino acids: CSAGGEESNYGYTF. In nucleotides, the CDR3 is TGCAGCGCTGGGGGAGAGGAGTCTAACTATGGCTACACCTTC.

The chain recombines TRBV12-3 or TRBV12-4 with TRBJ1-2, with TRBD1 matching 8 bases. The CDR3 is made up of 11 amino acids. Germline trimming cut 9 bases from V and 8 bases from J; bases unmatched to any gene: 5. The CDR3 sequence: CASDRGEGYTF. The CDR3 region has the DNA TGTGCCAGTGACAGGGGCGAGGGCTACACCTTC.